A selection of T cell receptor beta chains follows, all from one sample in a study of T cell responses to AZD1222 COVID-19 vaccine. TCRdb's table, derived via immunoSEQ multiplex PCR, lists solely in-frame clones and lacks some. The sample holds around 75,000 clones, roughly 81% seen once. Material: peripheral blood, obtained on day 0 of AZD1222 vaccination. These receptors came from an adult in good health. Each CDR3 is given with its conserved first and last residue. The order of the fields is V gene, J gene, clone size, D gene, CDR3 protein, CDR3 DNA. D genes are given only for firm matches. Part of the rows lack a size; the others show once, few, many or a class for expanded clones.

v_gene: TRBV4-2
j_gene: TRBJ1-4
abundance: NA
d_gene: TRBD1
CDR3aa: CASSQERTGGEKLFF
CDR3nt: TGTGCCAGCAGCCAGGAAAGGACAGGGGGGGAAAAACTGTTTTTT

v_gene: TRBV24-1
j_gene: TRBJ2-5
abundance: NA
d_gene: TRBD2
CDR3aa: CATSEAGGETQYF
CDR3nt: TGTGCCACCAGTGAGGCGGGAGGAGAGACCCAGTACTTC

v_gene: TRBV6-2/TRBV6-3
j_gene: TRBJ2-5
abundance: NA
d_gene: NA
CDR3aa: CASSPGGTQYF
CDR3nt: TGTGCCAGCAGCCCAGGAGGGACCCAGTACTTC

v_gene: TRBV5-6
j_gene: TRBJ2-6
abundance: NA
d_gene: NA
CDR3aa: CASSSESGANVLTF
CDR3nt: TGTGCCAGCAGCTCAGAATCTGGGGCCAACGTCCTGACTTTC

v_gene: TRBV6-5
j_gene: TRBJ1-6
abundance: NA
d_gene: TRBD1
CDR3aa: CASSYSYQGATSALHF
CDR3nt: TGTGCCAGCAGTTACTCTTATCAGGGGGCCACTTCGGCCCTCCACTTT

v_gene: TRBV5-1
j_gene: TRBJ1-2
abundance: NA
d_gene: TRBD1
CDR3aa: CASSRQGEEGYGYTF
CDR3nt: TGCGCCAGCAGCCGTCAGGGGGAGGAGGGCTATGGCTACACCTTC

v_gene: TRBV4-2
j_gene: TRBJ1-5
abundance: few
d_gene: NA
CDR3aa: CASSQPGLSNQPQHF
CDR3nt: TGTGCCAGCAGCCAACCAGGGTTGAGCAATCAGCCCCAGCATTTT

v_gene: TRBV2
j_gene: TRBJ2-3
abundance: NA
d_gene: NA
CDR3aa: CASLMRASTDTQYF
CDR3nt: TGTGCCAGCTTAATGCGGGCTAGCACAGATACGCAGTATTTT

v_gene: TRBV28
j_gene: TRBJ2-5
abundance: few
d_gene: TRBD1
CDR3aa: CASTPGQGNQETQYF
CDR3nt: TGTGCCAGCACCCCGGGACAGGGTAACCAAGAGACCCAGTACTTC

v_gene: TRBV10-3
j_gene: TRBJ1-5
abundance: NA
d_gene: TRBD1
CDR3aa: CAISERQGLNQPQHF
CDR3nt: TGTGCCATCAGTGAGCGACAGGGGCTCAATCAGCCCCAGCATTTT

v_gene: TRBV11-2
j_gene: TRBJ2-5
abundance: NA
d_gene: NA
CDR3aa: CASSTKQETQYF
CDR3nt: TGTGCCAGCAGCACAAAACAAGAGACCCAGTACTTC

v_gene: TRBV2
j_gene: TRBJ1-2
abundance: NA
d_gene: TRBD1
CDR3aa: CASTGTGQGYTF
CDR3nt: TGTGCCAGCACCGGGACAGGGCAAGGCTACACCTTC

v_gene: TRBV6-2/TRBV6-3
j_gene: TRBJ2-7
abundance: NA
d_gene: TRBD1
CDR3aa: CASSTPGQGSYEQYF
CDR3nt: TGTGCCAGCAGTACACCGGGACAGGGCTCCTACGAGCAGTACTTC

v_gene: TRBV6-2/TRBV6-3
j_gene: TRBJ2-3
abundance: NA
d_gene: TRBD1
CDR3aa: CASSYPGQGTDTQYF
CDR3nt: TGTGCCAGCAGTTACCCCGGACAGGGAACAGATACGCAGTATTTT

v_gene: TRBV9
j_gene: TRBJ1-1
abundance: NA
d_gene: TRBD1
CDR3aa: CASSVGPNRGRNTEAFF
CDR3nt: TGTGCCAGCAGCGTAGGTCCGAACAGGGGCCGGAACACTGAAGCTTTCTTT

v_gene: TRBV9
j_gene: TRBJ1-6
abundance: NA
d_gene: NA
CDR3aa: CASSVGPDTPLALHF
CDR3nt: TGTGCCAGCAGCGTAGGGCCGGACACCCCCCTTGCCCTCCACTTT

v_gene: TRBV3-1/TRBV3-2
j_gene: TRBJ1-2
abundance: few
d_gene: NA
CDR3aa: CASSQDPGQPNYGYTF
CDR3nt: TGTGCCAGCAGCCAAGATCCTGGACAACCTAACTATGGCTACACCTTC

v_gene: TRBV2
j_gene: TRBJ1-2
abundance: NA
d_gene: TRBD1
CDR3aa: CASSVAGGVYGYTF
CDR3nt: TGTGCCAGCAGTGTGGCAGGGGGCGTCTATGGCTACACCTTC

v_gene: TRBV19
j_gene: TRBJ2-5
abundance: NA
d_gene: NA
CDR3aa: CASRTGTYQETQYF
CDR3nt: TGTGCCAGTAGGACCGGGACATACCAAGAGACCCAGTACTTC

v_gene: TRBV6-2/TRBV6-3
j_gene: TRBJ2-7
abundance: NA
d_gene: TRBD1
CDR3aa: CASSYLPTGDWYEQYF
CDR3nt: TGTGCCAGCAGTTACCTCCCGACAGGGGATTGGTACGAGCAGTACTTC

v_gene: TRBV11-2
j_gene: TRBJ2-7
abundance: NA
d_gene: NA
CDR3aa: CASSRNTGPYEQYF
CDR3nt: TGTGCCAGCAGCCGCAACACCGGACCTTACGAGCAGTACTTC

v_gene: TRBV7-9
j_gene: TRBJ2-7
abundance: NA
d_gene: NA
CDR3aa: CASSRGSYEQYF
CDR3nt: TGTGCCAGCAGCAGGGGCTCCTACGAGCAGTACTTC

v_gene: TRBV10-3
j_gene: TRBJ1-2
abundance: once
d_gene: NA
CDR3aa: CAISKSGNRDNYGYTF
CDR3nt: TGTGCCATCAGCAAATCAGGAAACAGGGACAACTATGGCTACACCTTC

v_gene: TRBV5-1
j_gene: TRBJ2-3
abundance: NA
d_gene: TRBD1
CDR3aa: CASSPGQGQDTQYF
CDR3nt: TGCGCCAGCAGCCCCGGACAGGGGCAAGATACGCAGTATTTT

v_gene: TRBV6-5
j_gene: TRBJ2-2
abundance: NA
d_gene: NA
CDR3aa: CASSDREVDTGELFF
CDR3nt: TGTGCCAGCAGCGACAGGGAGGTAGACACCGGGGAGCTGTTTTTT

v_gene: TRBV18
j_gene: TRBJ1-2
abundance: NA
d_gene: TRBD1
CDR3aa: CASSPDRDGYTF
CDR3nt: TGTGCCAGCTCCCCCGACAGGGACGGCTACACCTTC

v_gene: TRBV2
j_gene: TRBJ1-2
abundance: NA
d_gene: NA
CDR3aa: CASRLIQSNYGYTF
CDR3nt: TGTGCCAGCAGACTAATTCAGTCTAACTATGGCTACACCTTC

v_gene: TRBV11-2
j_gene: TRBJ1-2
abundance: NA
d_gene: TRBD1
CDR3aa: CASSPTGGGVYGYTF
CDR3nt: TGTGCCAGCAGCCCGACAGGGGGCGGTGTATATGGCTACACCTTC

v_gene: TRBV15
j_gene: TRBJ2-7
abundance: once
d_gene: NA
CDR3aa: CATSRDVGYEQYF
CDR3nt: TGTGCCACCAGCAGAGATGTGGGGTACGAGCAGTACTTC

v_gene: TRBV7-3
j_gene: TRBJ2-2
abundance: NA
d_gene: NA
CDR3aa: CASSFSEGTGELFF
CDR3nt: TGTGCCAGCAGCTTCAGCGAGGGAACCGGGGAGCTGTTTTTT

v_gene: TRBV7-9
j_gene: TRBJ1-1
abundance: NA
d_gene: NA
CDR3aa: CASSSGQPNTEAFF
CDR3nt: TGTGCCAGCAGCTCCGGACAGCCGAACACTGAAGCTTTCTTT

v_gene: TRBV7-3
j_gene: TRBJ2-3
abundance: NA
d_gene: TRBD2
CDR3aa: CASSLTLAGGQYF
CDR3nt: TGTGCCAGCAGCTTAACGTTAGCGGGGGGGCAGTATTTT

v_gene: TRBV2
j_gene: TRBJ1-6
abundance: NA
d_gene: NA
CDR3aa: CASSEEGLSPLHF
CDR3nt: TGTGCCAGCAGTGAGGAGGGGTTGTCACCCCTCCACTTT

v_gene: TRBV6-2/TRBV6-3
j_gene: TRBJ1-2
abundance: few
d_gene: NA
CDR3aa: CASSWGTNYGYTF
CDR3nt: TGTGCCAGCAGTTGGGGGACTAACTATGGCTACACCTTC

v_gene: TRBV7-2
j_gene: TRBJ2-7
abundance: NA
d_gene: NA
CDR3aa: CASSSAARDSYEQYF
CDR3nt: TGTGCCAGCAGCTCCGCGGCCAGGGACTCCTACGAGCAGTACTTC

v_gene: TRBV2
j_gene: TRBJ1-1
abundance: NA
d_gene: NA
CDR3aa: CASSDRRGTEAFF
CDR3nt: TGTGCCAGCAGTGACAGGAGGGGCACTGAAGCTTTCTTT

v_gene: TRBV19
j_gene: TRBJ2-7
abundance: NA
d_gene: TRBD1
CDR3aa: CASSIEGTAAYEQYF
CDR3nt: TGTGCCAGTAGTATAGAGGGGACAGCGGCCTACGAGCAGTACTTC

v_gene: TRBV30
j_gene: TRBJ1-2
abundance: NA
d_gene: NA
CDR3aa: CAWRQPGRNYGYTF
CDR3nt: TGTGCCTGGAGACAACCGGGGCGCAACTATGGCTACACCTTC

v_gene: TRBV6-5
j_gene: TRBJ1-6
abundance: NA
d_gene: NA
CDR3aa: CATRPSSYNSPLHF
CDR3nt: TGTGCCACCCGTCCTAGCTCCTATAATTCACCCCTCCACTTT

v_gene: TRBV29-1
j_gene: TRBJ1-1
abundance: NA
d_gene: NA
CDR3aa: CSVENDREGAEAFF
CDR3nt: TGCAGCGTTGAAAATGACAGAGAGGGAGCTGAAGCTTTCTTT

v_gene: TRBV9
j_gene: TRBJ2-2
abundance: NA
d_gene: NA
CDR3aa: CASSVALSPGTGELFF
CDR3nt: TGTGCCAGCAGCGTAGCCCTGTCCCCGGGCACCGGGGAGCTGTTTTTT

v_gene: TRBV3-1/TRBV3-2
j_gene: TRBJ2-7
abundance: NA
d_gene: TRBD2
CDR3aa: CASSQRTSENSYEQYF
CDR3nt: TGTGCCAGCAGCCAACGGACTAGCGAAAACTCCTACGAGCAGTACTTC